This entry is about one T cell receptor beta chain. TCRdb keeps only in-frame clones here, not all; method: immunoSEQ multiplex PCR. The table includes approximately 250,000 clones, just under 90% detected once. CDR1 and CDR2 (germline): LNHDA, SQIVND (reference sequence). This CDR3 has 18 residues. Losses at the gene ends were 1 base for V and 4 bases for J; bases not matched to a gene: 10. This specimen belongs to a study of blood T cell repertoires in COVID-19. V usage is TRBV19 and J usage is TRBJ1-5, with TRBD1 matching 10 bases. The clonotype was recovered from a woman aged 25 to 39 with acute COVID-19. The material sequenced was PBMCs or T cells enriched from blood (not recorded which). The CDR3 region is CASSIAITGTGDNQPQHF. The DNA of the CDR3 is TGTGCCAGTAGTATAGCGATTACCGGGACAGGGGATAATCAGCCCCAGCATTTT.